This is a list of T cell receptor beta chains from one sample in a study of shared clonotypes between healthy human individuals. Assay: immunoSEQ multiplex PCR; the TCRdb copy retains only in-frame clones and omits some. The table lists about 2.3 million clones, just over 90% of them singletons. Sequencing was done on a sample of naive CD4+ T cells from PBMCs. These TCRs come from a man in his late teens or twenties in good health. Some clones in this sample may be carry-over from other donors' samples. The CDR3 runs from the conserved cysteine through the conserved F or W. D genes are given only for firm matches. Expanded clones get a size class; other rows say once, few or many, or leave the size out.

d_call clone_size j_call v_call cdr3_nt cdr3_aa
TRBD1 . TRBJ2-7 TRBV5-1 TGCGCCAGCAGGTCCACCGGGACAGGGGCCTACGAGCAGTACTTC CASRSTGTGAYEQYF
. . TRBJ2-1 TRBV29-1 TGCAGCGTTGAGGGGTACGGGACCTACAATGAGCAGTTCTTC CSVEGYGTYNEQFF
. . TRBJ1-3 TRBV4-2 TGTGCCAGCAGCCAAGATATAGGGGCGGGAAACACCATATATTTT CASSQDIGAGNTIYF
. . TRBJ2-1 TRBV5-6 TGTGCCAGCAGCTCCGGGCGGGACATAAACGGGAAGCAGTTCTTC CASSSGRDINGKQFF
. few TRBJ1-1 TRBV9 TGTGCCAGCAGCGTAGTACCCGACAGGAACACTGAAGCTTTCTTT CASSVVPDRNTEAFF
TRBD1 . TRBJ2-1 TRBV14 TGTGCCAGCAGCCAAAACAGGGGAAGCGGCCTCTACAATGAGCAGTTCTTC CASSQNRGSGLYNEQFF
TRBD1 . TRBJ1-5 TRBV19 TGTGCCAGTAGTATAGGGCGGACAGGCGCTAATCAGCCCCAGCATTTT CASSIGRTGANQPQHF
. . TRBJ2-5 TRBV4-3 TGCGCCAGCAGCCAAGGAATATGGGAGACCCAGTACTTC CASSQGIWETQYF
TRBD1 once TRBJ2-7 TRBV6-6 TGTGCCAGCACCCGAGAGGGGACAGGAGGCTACGAGCAGTACTTC CASTREGTGGYEQYF
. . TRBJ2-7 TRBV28 TGTGCCAGCACCCTCCGGGACAACTACGAGCAGTACTTC CASTLRDNYEQYF
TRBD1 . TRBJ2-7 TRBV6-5 TGTGCCAGCAGGACGACCATACAGGGGGCCTACGAGCAGTACTTC CASRTTIQGAYEQYF
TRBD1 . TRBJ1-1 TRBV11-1 TGTGCCAGCAGCTTAGCGCTGGGACAGGGTGGCACATCCACTGAAGCTTTCTTT CASSLALGQGGTSTEAFF
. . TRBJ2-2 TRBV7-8 TGTGCCAGCAAACCACGCCCAGGGGTTTGGGAAGCGAACACCGGGGAGCTGTTTTTT CASKPRPGVWEANTGELFF
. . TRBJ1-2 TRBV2 TGTGCCAGCCACTCGGACAGACCTCACGGCTACACCTTC CASHSDRPHGYTF
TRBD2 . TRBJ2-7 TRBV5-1 TGCGCCAGCAGCTTGGGTCTAGCGGCATACTCCTACGAGCAGTACTTC CASSLGLAAYSYEQYF
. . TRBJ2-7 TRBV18 TGTGCCAGCTCCCCGGGTAGCCGCGCCTACGAGCAGTACTTC CASSPGSRAYEQYF
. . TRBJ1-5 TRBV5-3 TGTGCCGCGGCAGCACCCAATCAGCCCCAGCATTTT CAAAAPNQPQHF
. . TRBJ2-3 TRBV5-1 TGCGCCAGCAGCCCGCCCCCCGGGAGAAGGACAGATACGCAGTATTTT CASSPPPGRRTDTQYF
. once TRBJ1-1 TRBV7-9 TGTGCCAGCAGCCCAAAAAGGGGGGCAGGGATGACTGAAGCTTTCTTT CASSPKRGAGMTEAFF
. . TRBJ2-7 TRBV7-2 TGTGCCAGCAGCTCAGTTGTGGGGGGCGACTACGAGCAGTACTTC CASSSVVGGDYEQYF
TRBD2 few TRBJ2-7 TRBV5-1 TGCGCCAGCAGCTTGGCCCGGCCAGGGAGGGACGAGCAGTACTTC CASSLARPGRDEQYF
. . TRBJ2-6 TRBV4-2 TGTGCCAGCAGCCAAAGCTCTAGCTCTGGGGCCAACGTCCTGACTTTC CASSQSSSSGANVLTF
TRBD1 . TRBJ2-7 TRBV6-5 TGTGCCAGCAGTTACTCGAGGGGACAGGAGCAGTACTTC CASSYSRGQEQYF
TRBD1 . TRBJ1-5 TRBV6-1 TGTGCCAGCAGTGAGTGGACAGGGGTGAGGGCCAGCAATCAGCCCCAGCATTTT CASSEWTGVRASNQPQHF
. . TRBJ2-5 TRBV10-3 TGTGCCATCAGTGATAGGAGACAGATCCCCCAAGAGACCCAGTACTTC CAISDRRQIPQETQYF
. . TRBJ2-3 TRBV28 TGTGCCAGCAGTTCCGCCCCCAGGGGAGCAGATACGCAGTATTTT CASSSAPRGADTQYF
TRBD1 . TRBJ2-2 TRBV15 TGTGCCACCAGCTATTATAATCCCGGGACAGCTAACACCGGGGAGCTGTTTTTT CATSYYNPGTANTGELFF
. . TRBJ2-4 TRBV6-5 TGTGCCAGCAGGGAGGCGGGCGAAAACATTCAGTACTTC CASREAGENIQYF
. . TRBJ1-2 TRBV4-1 TGCGCCAGCAGCCAAGAAGGCGCAGACTCCAGGTATGGCTACACCTTC CASSQEGADSRYGYTF
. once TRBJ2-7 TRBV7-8 TGTGCCAGCAGGAGGACGACGGGAGAGGTTTACGAGCAGTACTTC CASRRTTGEVYEQYF
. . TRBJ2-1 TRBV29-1 TGCAGCGTTGAAGTGTGGCTAGCAGTCTCCTACAATGAGCAGTTCTTC CSVEVWLAVSYNEQFF
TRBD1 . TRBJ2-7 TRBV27 TGTGCCAGCAAGTTAGGACAGGGGCTCTCCTACGAGCAGTACTTC CASKLGQGLSYEQYF
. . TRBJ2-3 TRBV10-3 TGTGCCATCAGTGAGGGAGGGGCTCGGGGGGATACGCAGTATTTT CAISEGGARGDTQYF
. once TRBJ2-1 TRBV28 TGTGCCAGCAGTTTGGCGGCCACCTCCTACAATGAGCAGTTCTTC CASSLAATSYNEQFF
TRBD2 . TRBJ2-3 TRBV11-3 TGTGCCAGCAGCTCTGGGACTAGCGGGAGTGTGTATTTT CASSSGTSGSVYF
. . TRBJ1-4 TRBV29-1 TGCAGCGCCGGGTTGGTTGTGGGGGAACTGTTTTTT CSAGLVVGELFF
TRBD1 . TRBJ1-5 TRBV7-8 TGTGCCAGCAGCCGAGGGACAGGAAATCAGCCCCAGCATTTT CASSRGTGNQPQHF
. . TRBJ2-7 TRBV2 TGTGCCAGCAGTGAGCAAGGATTGACCTACGAGCAGTACTTC CASSEQGLTYEQYF
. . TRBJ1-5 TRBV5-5 TGTGCCAGCAGGGGGTATGGCAATCAGCCCCAGCATTTT CASRGYGNQPQHF
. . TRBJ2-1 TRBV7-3 TGTGCCAGCAGCTTAAGACAGAACTACAATGAGCAGTTCTTC CASSLRQNYNEQFF